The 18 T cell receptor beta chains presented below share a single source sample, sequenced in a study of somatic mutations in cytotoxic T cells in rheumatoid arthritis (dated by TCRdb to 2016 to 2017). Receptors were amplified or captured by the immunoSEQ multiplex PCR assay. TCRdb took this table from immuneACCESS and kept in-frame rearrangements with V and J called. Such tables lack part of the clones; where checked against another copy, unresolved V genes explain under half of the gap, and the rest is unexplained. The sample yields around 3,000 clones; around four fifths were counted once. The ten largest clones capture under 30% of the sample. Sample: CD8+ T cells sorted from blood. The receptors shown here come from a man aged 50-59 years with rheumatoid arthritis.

CDR3 in DNA: TGTGCCAGCAGCCCTCTTGAATGGAGCGGGACCTACGAGCAGTACTTC. Its translation is CASSPLEWSGTYEQYF. This sequence joins TRBV7-2 and TRBJ2-7; TRBD2 matches 7 bases. This CDR3 is 16 amino acids long. V was clipped by 5 bases and J by 2 bases; unmatched bases: 12. Germline CDR1 is SGHTA and CDR2 is FQGNSA.

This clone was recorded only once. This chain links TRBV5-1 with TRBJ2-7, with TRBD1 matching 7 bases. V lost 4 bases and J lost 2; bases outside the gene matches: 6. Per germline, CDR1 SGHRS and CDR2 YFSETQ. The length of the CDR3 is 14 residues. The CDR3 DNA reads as TGCGCCAGCAGCAGGACAGGCCTCACCTACGAGCAGTACTTC. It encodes CASSRTGLTYEQYF.

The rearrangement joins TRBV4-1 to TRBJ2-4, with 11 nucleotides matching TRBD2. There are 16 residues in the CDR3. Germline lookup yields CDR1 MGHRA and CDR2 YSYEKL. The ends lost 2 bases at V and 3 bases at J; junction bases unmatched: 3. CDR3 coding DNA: TGCGCCAGCAGCCAAACCGGGACTAGCGGCAAAAACATTCAGTACTTC. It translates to CASSQTGTSGKNIQYF.

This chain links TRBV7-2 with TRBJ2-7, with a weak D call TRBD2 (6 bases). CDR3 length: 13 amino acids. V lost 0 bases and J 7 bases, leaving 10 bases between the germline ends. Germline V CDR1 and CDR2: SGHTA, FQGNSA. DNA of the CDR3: TGTGCCAGCAGCTTAGCGGGAGGAGGGGAGCAGTACTTC. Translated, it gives CASSLAGGGEQYF.

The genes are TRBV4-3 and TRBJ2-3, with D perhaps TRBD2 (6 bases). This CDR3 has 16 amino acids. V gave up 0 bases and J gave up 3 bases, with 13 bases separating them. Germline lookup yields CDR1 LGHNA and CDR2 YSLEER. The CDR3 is CASSQDKLARTDTQYF. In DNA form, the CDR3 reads TGCGCCAGCAGCCAAGATAAGCTAGCGAGAACAGATACGCAGTATTTT.

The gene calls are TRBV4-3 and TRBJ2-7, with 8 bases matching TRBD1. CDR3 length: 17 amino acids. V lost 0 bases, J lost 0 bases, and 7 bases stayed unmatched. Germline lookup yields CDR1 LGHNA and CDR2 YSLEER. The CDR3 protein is CASSQDPNRGYSYEQYF. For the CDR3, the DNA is TGCGCCAGCAGCCAAGACCCGAACAGGGGGTACTCCTACGAGCAGTACTTC.

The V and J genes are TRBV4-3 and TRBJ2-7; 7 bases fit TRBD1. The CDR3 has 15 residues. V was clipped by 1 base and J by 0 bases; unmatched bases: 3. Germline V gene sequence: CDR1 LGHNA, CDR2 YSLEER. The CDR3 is CASSQARQGSYEQYF. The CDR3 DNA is TGCGCCAGCAGCCAAGCCCGACAGGGCTCCTACGAGCAGTACTTC.

In DNA form, the CDR3 reads TGTGCCAGCAGTTCTCTAGCGGGAGGCTACAATGAGCAGTTCTTC. It encodes CASSSLAGGYNEQFF. The chain couples TRBV27 to TRBJ2-1, with 11 positions matching TRBD2. This CDR3 is built from 15 residues. V was clipped by 4 bases and J by 3 bases; unmatched bases: 2. From germline, CDR1 is MNHEY and CDR2 SMNVEV (reference sequence).

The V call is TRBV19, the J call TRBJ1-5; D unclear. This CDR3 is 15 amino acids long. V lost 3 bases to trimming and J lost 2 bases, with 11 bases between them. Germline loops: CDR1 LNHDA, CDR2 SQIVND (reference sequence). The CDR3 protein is CASSITDGGNQPQHF. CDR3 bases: TGTGCCAGTAGTATCACCGACGGGGGCAATCAGCCCCAGCATTTT. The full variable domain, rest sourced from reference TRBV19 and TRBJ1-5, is DGGITQSPKYLFRKEGQNVTLSCEQNLNHDAMYWYRQDPGQGLRLIYYSQIVNDFQKGDIAEGYSVSREKKESFPLTVTSAQKNPTAFYLCASSITDGGNQPQHFGDGTRLSIL.

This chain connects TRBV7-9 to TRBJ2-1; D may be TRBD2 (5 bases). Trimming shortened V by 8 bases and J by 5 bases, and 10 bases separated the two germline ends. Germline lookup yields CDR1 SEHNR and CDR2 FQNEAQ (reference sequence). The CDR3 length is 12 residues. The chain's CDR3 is CASGLRDNEQFF. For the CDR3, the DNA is TGTGCCAGCGGACTCCGTGACAATGAGCAGTTCTTC.

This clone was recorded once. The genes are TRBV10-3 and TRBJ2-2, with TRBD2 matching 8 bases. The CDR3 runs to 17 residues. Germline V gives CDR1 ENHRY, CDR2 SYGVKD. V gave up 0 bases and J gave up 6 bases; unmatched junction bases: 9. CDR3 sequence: CAISESGAGASAGELFF. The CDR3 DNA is TGTGCCATCAGTGAGTCCGGAGCGGGAGCATCGGCCGGGGAGCTGTTTTTT.

The CDR3 DNA reads TGCAGCGCAGGTCGGGAGACAGGGGTGGATGGCTACACCTTC. Translated: CSAGRETGVDGYTF. The rearrangement joins TRBV29-1 to TRBJ1-2, with 8 bases that match TRBD1. V was pared by 7 bases and J by 6 bases, with 13 bases of the junction left unmatched. The CDR3 length is 14 residues. Per the germline V gene, CDR1 is SQVTM and CDR2 is ANQGSEA.

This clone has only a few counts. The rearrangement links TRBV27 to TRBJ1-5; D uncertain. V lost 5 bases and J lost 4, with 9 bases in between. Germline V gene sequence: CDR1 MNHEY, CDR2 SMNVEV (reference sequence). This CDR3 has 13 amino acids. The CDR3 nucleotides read TGTGCCAGCAGTACACGGGGTAATCAGCCCCAGCATTTT. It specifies CASSTRGNQPQHF.

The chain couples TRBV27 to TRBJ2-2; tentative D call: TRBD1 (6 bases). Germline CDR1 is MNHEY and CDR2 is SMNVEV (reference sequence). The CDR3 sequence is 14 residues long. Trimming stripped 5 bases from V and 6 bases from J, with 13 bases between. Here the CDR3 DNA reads TGTGCCAGCAGTGCTACAGGGCTGCCCGGGGAGCTGTTTTTT. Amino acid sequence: CASSATGLPGELFF.

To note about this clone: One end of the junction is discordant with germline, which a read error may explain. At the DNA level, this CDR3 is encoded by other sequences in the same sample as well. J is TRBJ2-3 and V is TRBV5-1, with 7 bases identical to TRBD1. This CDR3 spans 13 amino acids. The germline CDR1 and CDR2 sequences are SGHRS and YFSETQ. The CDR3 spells CASGQASTDTQYF. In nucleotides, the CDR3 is TGCGCCAGCGGACAGGCTAGCACAGATACGCAGTATTTC. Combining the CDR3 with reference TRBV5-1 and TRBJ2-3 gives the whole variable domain KAGVTQTPRYLIKTRGQQVTLSCSPISGHRSVSWYQQTPGQGLQFLFEYFSETQRNKGNFPGRFSGRQFSNSRSEMNVSTLELGDSALYLCASGQASTDTQYFGPGTRLTVL.

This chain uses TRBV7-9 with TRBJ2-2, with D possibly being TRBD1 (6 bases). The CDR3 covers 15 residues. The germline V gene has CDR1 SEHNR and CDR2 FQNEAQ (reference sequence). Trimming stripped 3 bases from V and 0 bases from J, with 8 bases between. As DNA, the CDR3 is TGTGCCAGCAGCTTCGGGACAACGAACACCGGGGAGCTGTTTTTT. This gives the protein CASSFGTTNTGELFF.

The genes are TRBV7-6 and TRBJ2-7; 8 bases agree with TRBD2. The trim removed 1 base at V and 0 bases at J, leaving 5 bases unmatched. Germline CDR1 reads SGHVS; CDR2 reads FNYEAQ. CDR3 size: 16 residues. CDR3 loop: CASSLERREVSYEQYF. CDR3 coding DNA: TGTGCCAGCAGCTTAGAAAGGCGGGAGGTCTCCTACGAGCAGTACTTC.

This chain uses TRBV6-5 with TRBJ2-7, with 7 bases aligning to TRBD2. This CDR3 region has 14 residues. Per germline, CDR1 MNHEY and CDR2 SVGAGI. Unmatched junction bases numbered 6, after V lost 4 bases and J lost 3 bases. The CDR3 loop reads CASSFTGTNYEQYF. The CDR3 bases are TGTGCCAGCAGTTTTACCGGGACTAACTACGAGCAGTACTTC.